This T cell receptor (beta chain) was identified in a study of PD-L1 blockade in urothelial cancer. Study as a whole: Atezolizumab was started by patients at some point between 2014 and 2016 at 1,200 mg intravenously every 3 weeks. Median T cell yield from blood was over 120,000. Blood analysis took place 3 weeks (second dose) and 6 weeks after treatment start.

PCRs each included synthetic TCR analog templates spiked in. Some clones are missing from TCRdb's copy, which holds only in-frame ones; the method was immunoSEQ multiplex PCR. The repertoire holds over 30,000 clones, with 84% as singletons. CDR3 length: 16 amino acids. The V and J ends lost 3 bases and 0 bases, in that order; junction bases with no gene match: 8. Looked up from germline, CDR1 is KGHSH and CDR2 is LQKENI. The time point: pretreatment peripheral blood. Sequenced material: PBMCs, taken around atezolizumab (anti-PD-L1) treatment. This clonotype was sampled from a man aged 55 to 70 with urothelial cancer. This sequence joins TRBV18 and TRBJ2-7, with TRBD1 matching 7 bases. This chain's CDR3 is CASSPTESGGSYEQYF. As DNA, the CDR3 is TGTGCCAGCTCACCGACGGAGTCAGGGGGCTCCTACGAGCAGTACTTC.